This record looks at one T cell receptor (beta chain) sequence and its context. This clonotype has ten or more counts. Its antigen target is currently unknown. No much larger clonotype is one base removed from it; base qualities were not supplied. V is reduced by 2 bases and J by 4 bases, leaving a spacing of 8 bases between them. The CDR3 goes from the cysteine to the phenylalanine over 14 residues. The kept DNA is CDR3 alone, 42 bases in frame from the first base. Based on the germline V gene, the CDR1 and CDR2 sequences are MNHEY and SVGAGI. The library was prepared using PCR. TCRdb names Illumina HiSeq 2500 as the instrument used. TCR libraries were prepared with molecular barcoding, using unique molecular identifiers to normalize TCRbeta repertoire quantification. TCRdb applied fastp at Q25 and MiXCR to the public reads, then kept only in-frame beta chains. For every CDR3 protein sequence, its rows merge into one entry that carries the most common genes and DNA. Present in this sample are some 490,000 distinct CDR3 sequences, around 13% of which were seen just once. Less than 6.5% of the sample goes to the ten largest clones.

The data stem from a study of T-cell reconstitution after alpha-beta-depleted transplantation in children (dated by TCRdb to between 2015 and 2016). With respect to the entire study: Using TCR repertoire profiling, the study followed T-cell immune reconstitution in a quantitative way in children after TCRalphabeta/CD19-depleted allogeneic hematopoietic cell transplantation.

The TCR sequence derives from a human donor who donated a stem cell graft to a child with combined immunodeficiency. Rearrangement joined TRBV6-5 to TRBJ2-2, with a tentative D gene TRBD1 over 5 matching bases. The input for sequencing was PBMCs from the stem cell graft donor, taken from the stem cell graft. DNA sequence: TGTGCCAGCAGTTACCCAGGGCGCACCGGGGAGCTGTTTTTT. Translated, this gives CASSYPGRTGELFF.